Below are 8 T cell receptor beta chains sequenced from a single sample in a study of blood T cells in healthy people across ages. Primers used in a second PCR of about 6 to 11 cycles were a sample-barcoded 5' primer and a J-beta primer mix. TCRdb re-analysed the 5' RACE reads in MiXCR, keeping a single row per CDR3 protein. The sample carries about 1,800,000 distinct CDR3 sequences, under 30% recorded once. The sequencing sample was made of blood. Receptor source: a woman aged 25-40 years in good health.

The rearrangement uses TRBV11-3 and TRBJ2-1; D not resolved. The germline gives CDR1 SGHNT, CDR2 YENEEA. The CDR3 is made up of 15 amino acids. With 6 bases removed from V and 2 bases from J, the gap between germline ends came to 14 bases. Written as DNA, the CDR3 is TGTGCCAGCAGTTCAAGCCCATACCCCTACAATGAGCAGTTCTTC. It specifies CASSSSPYPYNEQFF.

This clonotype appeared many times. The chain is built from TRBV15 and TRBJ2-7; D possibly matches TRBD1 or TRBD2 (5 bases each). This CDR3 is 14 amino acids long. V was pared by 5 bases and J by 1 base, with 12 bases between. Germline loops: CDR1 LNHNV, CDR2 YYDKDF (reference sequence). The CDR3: CATSLSGRSYEQYF. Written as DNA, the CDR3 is TGTGCCACCAGCTTATCGGGACGGTCCTACGAGCAGTACTTC.

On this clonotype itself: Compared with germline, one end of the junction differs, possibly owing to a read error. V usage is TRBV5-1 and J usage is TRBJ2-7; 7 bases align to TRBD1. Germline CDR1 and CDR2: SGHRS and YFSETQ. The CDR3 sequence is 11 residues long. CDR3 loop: CAGRGSYEQYF. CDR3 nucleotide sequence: TGCGCCGGCAGGGGGTCCTACGAGCAGTACTTC.

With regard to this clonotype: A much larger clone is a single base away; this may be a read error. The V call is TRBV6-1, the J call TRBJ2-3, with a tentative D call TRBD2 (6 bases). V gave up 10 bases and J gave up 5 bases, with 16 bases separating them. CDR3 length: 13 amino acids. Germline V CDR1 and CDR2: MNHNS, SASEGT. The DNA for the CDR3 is TGTGCCACCGGACTATCGACAATAGATACGCAGTATTTT. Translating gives CATGLSTIDTQYF.

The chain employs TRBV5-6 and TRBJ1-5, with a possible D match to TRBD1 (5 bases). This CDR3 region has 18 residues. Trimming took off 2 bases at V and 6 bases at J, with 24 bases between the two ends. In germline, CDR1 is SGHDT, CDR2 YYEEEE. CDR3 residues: CASSFGTARRGGGQPQHF. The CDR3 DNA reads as TGTGCCAGCAGCTTCGGTACAGCAAGACGTGGGGGAGGTCAGCCCCAGCATTTT.

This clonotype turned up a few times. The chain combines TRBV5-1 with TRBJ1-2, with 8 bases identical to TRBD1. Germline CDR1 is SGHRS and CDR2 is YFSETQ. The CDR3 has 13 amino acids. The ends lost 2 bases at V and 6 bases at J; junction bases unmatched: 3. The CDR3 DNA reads TGCGCCAGCAGCTTCGGGACAGGAGATGGCTACACCTTC. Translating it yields CASSFGTGDGYTF. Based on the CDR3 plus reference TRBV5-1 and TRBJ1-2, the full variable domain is KAGVTQTPRYLIKTRGQQVTLSCSPISGHRSVSWYQQTPGQGLQFLFEYFSETQRNKGNFPGRFSGRQFSNSRSEMNVSTLELGDSALYLCASSFGTGDGYTFGSGTRLTVV.

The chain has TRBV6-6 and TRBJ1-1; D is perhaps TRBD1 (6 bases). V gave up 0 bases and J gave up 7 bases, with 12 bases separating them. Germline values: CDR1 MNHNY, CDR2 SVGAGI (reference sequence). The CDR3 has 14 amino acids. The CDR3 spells CASSYSGGQNEAFF. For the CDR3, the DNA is TGTGCCAGCAGTTACTCGGGGGGGCAGAATGAAGCTTTCTTT.

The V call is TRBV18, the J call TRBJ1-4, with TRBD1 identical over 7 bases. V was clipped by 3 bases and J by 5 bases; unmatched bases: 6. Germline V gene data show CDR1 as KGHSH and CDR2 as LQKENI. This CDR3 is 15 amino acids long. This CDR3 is CASSPYRGANEKLFF. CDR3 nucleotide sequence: TGTGCCAGCTCACCTTACAGGGGAGCGAATGAAAAACTGTTTTTT.